This T cell receptor beta chain comes out of a study of graft-versus-host responses after intestinal transplantation. This CDR3 comprises 14 residues. Germline V gene sequence: CDR1 SQVTM, CDR2 ANQGSEA. V was shortened by 6 bases and J by 0 bases, with 12 bases between the two germline ends. The table came from immunoSEQ multiplex PCR; TCRdb's copy has only in-frame clones and leaves some out. The data contain 10,000 or so clones, around 93% of them singletons. This receptor was obtained from a human patient who received an intestinal transplant, so some T cells may come from the graft donor. V gene TRBV29-1 combines with J gene TRBJ2-1; a possible D gene is TRBD2 (5 bases). This sample comprised PBMCs, obtained 41 days after intestinal transplantation. The CDR3 protein is CSVAAEASYNEQFF. The CDR3 coding sequence is TGCAGCGTAGCTGCGGAGGCCTCCTACAATGAGCAGTTCTTC.